Given below is one T cell receptor beta chain in context. Its antigen remains unidentified. TCRdb analysed the 5' RACE reads with MiXCR anew, one entry per CDR3 protein. The sample shows fewer than 350,000 distinct CDR3 sequences, approximately 4.3% of them seen only once. V gave up 7 bases and J gave up 4 bases, with 14 bases separating them. The CDR3 has 13 amino acids. The germline CDR1 and CDR2 sequences are SGHRS and YFSETQ. This specimen belongs to a study of T cells after yellow fever vaccination. Study results and limitations: Clones that expanded after primary vaccination mostly reappeared after the booster (over 95% CD4, approximately 87% CD8).

The rearrangement uses TRBV5-1 and TRBJ1-1, with unresolved D. This receptor was taken from a man younger than 35 who received the YFV17D yellow fever vaccine. The sample in question was PBMCs, obtained 15 days after the yellow fever booster vaccination. CDR3 loop: CASFDPVGTEAFF. In DNA, the CDR3 is TGCGCCAGCTTTGATCCGGTGGGCACTGAAGCTTTCTTT.